The 9 T cell receptor beta chains below come from one sample, sequenced in a study of cytomegalovirus exposure and HLA in healthy donors. PCR employed 60 Vbeta and 13 Jbeta primers. Clones were sequenced by immunoSEQ multiplex PCR, and TCRdb holds only the in-frame ones, with some missing. The repertoire consists of about 210,000 clones, with 78% occurring once and the leading ten covering approximately 0.47%. What was sequenced was PBMCs. The receptors were sampled from a boy between 10 and 17 years old in good health and CMV-seronegative.

This clone has only one observation. V and J are TRBV30 and TRBJ2-7, with TRBD1 matching over 8 bases. The junction had 2 bases not matched to a gene; V was cut back by 1 base and J by 3 bases. The CDR3 has 13 residues. Germline V gene lookup returns CDR1 GTSNPN and CDR2 SVGIG (reference sequence). The CDR3 DNA follows: TGTGCCTGGAGTGCACAGGGGGTCTACGAGCAGTACTTC. It encodes CAWSAQGVYEQYF.

V and J are TRBV9 and TRBJ1-5, with TRBD1 identical over 7 bases. The ends lost 0 bases at V and 2 bases at J; junction bases unmatched: 8. Germline CDR1 is SGDLS and CDR2 is YYNGEE. The CDR3 totals 17 residues. CDR3 region: CASSVEDRSWRNQPQHF. CDR3 coding DNA: TGTGCCAGCAGCGTAGAGGACAGGAGTTGGCGCAATCAGCCCCAGCATTTT.

This clone has only one observation. The rearrangement uses TRBV6-5 and TRBJ1-6, with a tentative D call TRBD1 (6 bases). The CDR3 consists of 14 residues. Germline V gene sequence: CDR1 MNHEY, CDR2 SVGAGI. Trimming cost V 6 bases and J 7 bases, with 13 bases left between them. In DNA form, the CDR3 reads TGTGCCAGCAGCCCCGGGACATACAATTCACCCCTCCACTTT. It translates to CASSPGTYNSPLHF.

This clone was seen a handful of times. The rearrangement links TRBV19 to TRBJ1-1; D is ambiguous. Germline values: CDR1 LNHDA, CDR2 SQIVND (reference sequence). The germline V and J ends were trimmed by 6 bases and 1 base, with 9 bases remaining between them. The CDR3 spans 13 residues. CDR3 coding DNA: TGTGCCAGTAGAAAACATGGGAACACTGAAGCTTTCTTT. Amino acid sequence: CASRKHGNTEAFF.

V gene TRBV30 combines with J gene TRBJ1-2; maybe TRBD1 (5 bases). Germline V gives CDR1 GTSNPN, CDR2 SVGIG (reference sequence). Trimming left V 0 bases short and J 3 bases short, with 14 bases between. This CDR3 comprises 15 residues. The CDR3 DNA is TGTGCCTGGAGTGTACGGCCAGGGTGGGACTATGGCTACACCTTC. Its translation is CAWSVRPGWDYGYTF.

The chain is built from TRBV7-6 and TRBJ1-2, with D maybe TRBD1 (5 bases). V lost 4 bases and J lost 4, with 13 bases in between. Germline V gene sequence: CDR1 SGHVS, CDR2 FNYEAQ. The length of the CDR3 is 14 residues. The CDR3 nucleotides are TGTGCCAGCAGCTCCGACAGCCTCCTCTATGGCTACACCTTC. Translated: CASSSDSLLYGYTF.

This clone was seen more than once but under ten times. This sequence joins TRBV2 and TRBJ1-4; 8 positions agree with TRBD1. J gave up 8 bases and V 10 bases, and 6 bases lay outside the gene matches. This CDR3 contains 12 residues. Germline CDR1 and CDR2: SNHLY and FYNNEI. The CDR3 sequence: CATQGAGEKLFF. The CDR3 coding sequence is TGTGCCACCCAGGGGGCCGGGGAAAAACTGTTTTTT.

The rearrangement links TRBV11-3 to TRBJ2-5; 7 positions agree with TRBD1. The germline CDR1 and CDR2 sequences are SGHNT and YENEEA. The CDR3 length is 15 residues. Germline trimming cut 3 bases from V and 2 bases from J; bases unmatched to any gene: 6. CDR3 amino acids: CASSLGQTLQETQYF. Here the CDR3 DNA reads TGTGCCAGCAGCTTGGGACAGACTCTTCAAGAGACCCAGTACTTC.

The chain joins TRBV18 to TRBJ2-7; tentative D call: TRBD1 (5 bases). This CDR3 is built from 14 residues. Per the germline V gene, CDR1 is KGHSH and CDR2 is LQKENI. V lost 3 bases, J lost 5 bases, and 14 bases lay in between. CDR3 sequence (DNA): TGTGCCAGCTCACCCGTACAGGAATCGAACGAGCAGTACTTC. Protein: CASSPVQESNEQYF.